This TCR beta chain stems from a study of vaccination effects on CD4 cells after COVID-19. Turning to this clone: What it recognizes is unknown.

The CDR3 sequence is 14 residues long. V lost 4 bases, J lost 7 bases, and 11 bases lay in between. The germline CDR1 and CDR2 sequences are MDHEN and SYDVKM. Peptide-pool stimulation followed by sequencing identified expanded antigen-specific CD4+ clonotypes in the ViraFEST assay. Subsequent to a culture period of approximately 11 days, CD4+ T cells were isolated. All vaccine recipients tested negative for nucleocapsid antibodies and had never contracted SARS-CoV-2 infection. Only in-frame clones appear in the TCRdb table, and some are missing; sequencing was by immunoSEQ multiplex PCR. The table shows tens of thousands of clones, with under 75% occurring only once.

The chain links TRBV28 to TRBJ1-6; unclear D gene. This sequence was found in a human donor who received a COVID-19 vaccine. The specimen was CD4+ T cells from PBMCs cultured with HCoV-OC43 spike peptides, collected before COVID-19 vaccination. Subset indicated: HCoV-OC43 spike overlapping peptide pool stimulation. The CDR3: CASSYLQGNSPLHF. CDR3 nucleotides: TGTGCCAGCAGTTATTTACAAGGCAATTCACCCCTCCACTTT.